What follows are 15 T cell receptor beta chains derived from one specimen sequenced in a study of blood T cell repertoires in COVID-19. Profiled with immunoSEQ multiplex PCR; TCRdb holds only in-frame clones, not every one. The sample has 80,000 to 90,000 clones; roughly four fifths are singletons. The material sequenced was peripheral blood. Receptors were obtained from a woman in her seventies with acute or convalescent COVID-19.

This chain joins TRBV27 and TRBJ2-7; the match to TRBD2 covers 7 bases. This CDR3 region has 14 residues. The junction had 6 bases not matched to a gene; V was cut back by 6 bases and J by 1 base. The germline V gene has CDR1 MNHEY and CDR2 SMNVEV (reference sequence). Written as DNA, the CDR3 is TGTGCCAGCAGGGCGGGAGATCCTTCCTACGAGCAGTACTTC. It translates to CASRAGDPSYEQYF.

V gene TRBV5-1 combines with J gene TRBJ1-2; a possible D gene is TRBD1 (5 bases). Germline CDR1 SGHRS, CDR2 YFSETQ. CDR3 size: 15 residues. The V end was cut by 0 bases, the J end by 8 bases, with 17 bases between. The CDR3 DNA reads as TGCGCCAGCAGCTTGGGGGGAGGCAACCAGGGAGGCTACACCTTC. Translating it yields CASSLGGGNQGGYTF.

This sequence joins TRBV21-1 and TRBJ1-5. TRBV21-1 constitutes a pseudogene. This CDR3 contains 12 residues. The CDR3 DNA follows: TGTGCCAGCAGCCCTCGCAATCAGCCCCAGCATTTT. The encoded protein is CASSPRNQPQHF.

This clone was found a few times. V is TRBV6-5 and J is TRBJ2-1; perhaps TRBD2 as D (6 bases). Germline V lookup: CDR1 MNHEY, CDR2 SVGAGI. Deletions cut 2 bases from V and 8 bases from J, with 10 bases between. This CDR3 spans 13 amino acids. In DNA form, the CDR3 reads TGTGCCAGCAGTTACGGAGGGACGTATGAGCAGTTCTTC. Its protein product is CASSYGGTYEQFF.

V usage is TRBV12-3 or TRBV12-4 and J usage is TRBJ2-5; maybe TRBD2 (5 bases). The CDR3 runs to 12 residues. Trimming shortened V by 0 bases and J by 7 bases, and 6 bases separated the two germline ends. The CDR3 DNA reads TGTGCCAGCAGTTTAGCTCGGGGGACCCAGTACTTC. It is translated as CASSLARGTQYF.

The CDR3 region is CASSDFPYVRSGGSTGELFF. As DNA, the CDR3 is TGTGCCAGCAGTGACTTCCCCTATGTCAGGAGCGGGGGAAGTACCGGGGAGCTGTTTTTT. The chain couples TRBV6-1 to TRBJ2-2; 8 bases match TRBD2. The CDR3 consists of 20 residues. The germline V gene encodes CDR1 MNHNS and CDR2 SASEGT. V lost 3 bases to trimming and J lost 5 bases; unmatched junction nucleotides: 20.

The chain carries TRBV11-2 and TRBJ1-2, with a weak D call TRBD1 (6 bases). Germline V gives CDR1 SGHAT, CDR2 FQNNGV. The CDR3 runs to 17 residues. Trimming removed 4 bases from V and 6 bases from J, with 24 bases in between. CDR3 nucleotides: TGTGCCAGCAGCTCCTCGATAAAACAGGGTCAGGACCATGGCTACACCTTC. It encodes CASSSSIKQGQDHGYTF.

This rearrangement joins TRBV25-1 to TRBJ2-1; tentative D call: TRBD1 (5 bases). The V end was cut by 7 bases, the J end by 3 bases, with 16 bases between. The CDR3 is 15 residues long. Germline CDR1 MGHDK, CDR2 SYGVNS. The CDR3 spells CASTEAGISYNEQFF. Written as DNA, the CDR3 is TGTGCCAGCACCGAGGCAGGGATAAGCTACAATGAGCAGTTCTTC.

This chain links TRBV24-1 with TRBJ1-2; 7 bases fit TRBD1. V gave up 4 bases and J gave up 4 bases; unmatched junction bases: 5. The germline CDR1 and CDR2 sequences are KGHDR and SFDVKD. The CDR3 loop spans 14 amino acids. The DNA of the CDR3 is TGTGCCACCAGTGACCCCCAGGGGGTCTATGGCTACACCTTC. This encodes CATSDPQGVYGYTF.

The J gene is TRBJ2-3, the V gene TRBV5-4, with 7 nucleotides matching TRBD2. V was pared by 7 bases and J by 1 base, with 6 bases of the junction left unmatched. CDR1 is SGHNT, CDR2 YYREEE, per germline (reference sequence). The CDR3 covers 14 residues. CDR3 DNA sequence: TGTGCCAGCCTGATACGGGGGGGCACAGATACGCAGTATTTT. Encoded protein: CASLIRGGTDTQYF.

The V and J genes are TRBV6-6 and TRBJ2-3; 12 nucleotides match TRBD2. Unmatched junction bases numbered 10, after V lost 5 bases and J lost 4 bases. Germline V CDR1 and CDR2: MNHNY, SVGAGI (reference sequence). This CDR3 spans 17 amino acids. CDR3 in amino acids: CASSHHTSGGPSDTQYF. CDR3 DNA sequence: TGTGCCAGCAGTCACCATACTAGCGGGGGGCCGTCAGATACGCAGTATTTT.

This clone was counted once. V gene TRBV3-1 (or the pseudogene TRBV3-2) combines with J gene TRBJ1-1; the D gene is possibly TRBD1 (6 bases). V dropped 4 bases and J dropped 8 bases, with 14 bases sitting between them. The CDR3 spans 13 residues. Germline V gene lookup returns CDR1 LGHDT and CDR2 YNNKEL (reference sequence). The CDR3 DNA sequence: TGTGCCAGCAGCCGCCGAAGACAGGACGAAGCTTTCTTT. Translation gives CASSRRRQDEAFF.

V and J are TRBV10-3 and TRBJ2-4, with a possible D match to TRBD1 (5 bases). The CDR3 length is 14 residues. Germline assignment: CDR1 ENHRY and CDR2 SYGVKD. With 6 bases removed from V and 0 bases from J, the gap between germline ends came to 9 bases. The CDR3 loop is CAIRDSLAKNIQYF. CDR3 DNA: TGTGCCATCAGAGACAGCTTAGCCAAAAACATTCAGTACTTC.

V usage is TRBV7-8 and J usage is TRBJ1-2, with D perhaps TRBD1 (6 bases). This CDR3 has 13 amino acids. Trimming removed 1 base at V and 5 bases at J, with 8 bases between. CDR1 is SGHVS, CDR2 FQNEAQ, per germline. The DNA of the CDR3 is TGTGCCAGCAGCTTAGTTAGGGGGTATGGCTACACCTTC. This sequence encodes CASSLVRGYGYTF.

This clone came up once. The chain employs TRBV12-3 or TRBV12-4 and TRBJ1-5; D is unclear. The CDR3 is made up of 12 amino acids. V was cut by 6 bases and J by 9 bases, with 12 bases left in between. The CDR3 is CASSQSSGPQHF. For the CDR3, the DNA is TGTGCCAGCAGCCAAAGTTCGGGGCCCCAGCATTTT.